This T cell receptor (beta chain) comes out of a study of blood T cells in healthy people across ages. The table lists this clonotype with many counts. Total RNA, at least 5 micrograms per sample, was extracted from PBMCs. A sample-barcoded 5' primer and a J-beta primer mix were used in a second PCR of roughly 7 to 11 cycles. Each cDNA molecule carried a tag from a template-switch adaptor that contained 12 random nucleotides. MiXCR was run by TCRdb on the 5' RACE reads, yielding one entry per CDR3 protein. This table has 600,000 to 850,000 distinct CDR3 sequences, 25% appearing once. CDR1 and CDR2 from the germline V gene are MDHEN and SYDVKM. Between the trimmed V and J ends, which lost 4 bases and 4 bases, there was a span of 6 bases. CDR3 length: 12 amino acids. The sample also formed part of further work on T cells of mothers and their children. From that study: Material was donated by three healthy Caucasian mothers and their six children.

The rearrangement links TRBV28 to TRBJ2-3, with D unclear. The origin of this receptor is a boy aged 5-17 years in good health. Sequencing was carried out using blood. CDR3 in DNA: TGTGCCAGCAGTTGGGGTGCAGATACGCAGTATTTT. It is translated as CASSWGADTQYF.